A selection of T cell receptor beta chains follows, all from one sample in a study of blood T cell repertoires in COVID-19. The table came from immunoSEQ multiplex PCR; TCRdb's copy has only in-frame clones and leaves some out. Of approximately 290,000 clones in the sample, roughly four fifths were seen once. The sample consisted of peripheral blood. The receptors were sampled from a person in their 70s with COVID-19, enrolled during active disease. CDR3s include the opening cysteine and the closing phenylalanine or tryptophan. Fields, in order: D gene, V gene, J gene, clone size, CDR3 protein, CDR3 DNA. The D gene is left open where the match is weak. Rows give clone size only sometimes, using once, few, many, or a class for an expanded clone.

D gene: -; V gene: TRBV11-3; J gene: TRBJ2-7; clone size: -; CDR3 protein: CASSLLGGNTYEQYF; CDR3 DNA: TGTGCCAGCAGCTTATTGGGCGGGAACACCTACGAGCAGTACTTC
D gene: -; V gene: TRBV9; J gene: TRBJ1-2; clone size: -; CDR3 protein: CASSPLVRSSLSLYGYTF; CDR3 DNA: TGTGCCAGCAGCCCCCTAGTGAGGTCCTCCTTATCACTATACGGCTACACCTTC
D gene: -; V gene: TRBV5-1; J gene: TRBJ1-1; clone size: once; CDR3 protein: CASSFLTGNTEAFF; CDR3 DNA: TGCGCCAGCAGCTTCCTCACAGGAAACACTGAAGCTTTCTTT
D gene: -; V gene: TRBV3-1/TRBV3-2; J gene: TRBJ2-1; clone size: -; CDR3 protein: CASSQAFGARFHNEQFF; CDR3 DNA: TGTGCCAGCAGCCAAGCCTTCGGAGCGCGTTTCCACAATGAGCAGTTCTTC
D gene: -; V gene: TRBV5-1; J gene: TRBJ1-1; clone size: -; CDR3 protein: CASSYGGPTEAFF; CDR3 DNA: TGCGCCAGCAGCTACGGGGGGCCCACTGAAGCTTTCTTT
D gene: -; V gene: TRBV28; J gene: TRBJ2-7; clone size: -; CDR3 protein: CASSLSLSLLPYEQYF; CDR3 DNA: TGTGCCAGCAGTTTATCCCTATCACTACTCCCTTACGAGCAGTACTTC
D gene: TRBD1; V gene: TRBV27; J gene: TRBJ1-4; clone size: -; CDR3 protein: CASSFYRQGGKLFF; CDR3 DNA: TGTGCCAGCAGTTTCTACCGACAGGGTGGAAAACTGTTTTTT
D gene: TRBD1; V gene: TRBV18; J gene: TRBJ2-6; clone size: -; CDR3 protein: CASSPTGTGLVGANVLTF; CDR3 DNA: TGTGCCAGCTCACCAACTGGGACAGGGCTAGTAGGGGCCAACGTCCTGACTTTC
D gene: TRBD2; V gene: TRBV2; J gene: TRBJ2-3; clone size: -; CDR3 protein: CASSVAGGVADTQYF; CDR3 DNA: TGTGCCAGCAGTGTGGCGGGAGGTGTTGCAGATACGCAGTATTTT
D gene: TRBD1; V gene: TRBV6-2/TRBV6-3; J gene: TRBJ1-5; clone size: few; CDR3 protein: CASSYNSGDRVNNQPQHF; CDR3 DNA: TGTGCCAGCAGTTATAATTCAGGTGACAGGGTCAACAATCAGCCCCAGCATTTT
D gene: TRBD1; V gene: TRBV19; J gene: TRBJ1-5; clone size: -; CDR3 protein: CASSIGDRVDQPQHF; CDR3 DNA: TGTGCCAGTAGTATTGGGGACAGGGTCGATCAGCCCCAGCATTTT
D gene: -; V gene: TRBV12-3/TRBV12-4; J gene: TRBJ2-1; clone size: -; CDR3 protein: CASSIRGYNEQFF; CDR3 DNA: TGTGCCAGCAGCATCCGGGGTTACAATGAGCAGTTCTTC
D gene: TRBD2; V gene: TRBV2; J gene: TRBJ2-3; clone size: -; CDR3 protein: CASKVGGGAGDTQYF; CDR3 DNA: TGTGCCAGCAAGGTTGGCGGGGGGGCCGGAGATACGCAGTATTTT
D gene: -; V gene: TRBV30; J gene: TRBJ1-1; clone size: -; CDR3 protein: CAWSPRRGNTEAFF; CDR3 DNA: TGTGCCTGGAGCCCCCGGCGGGGGAACACTGAAGCTTTCTTT
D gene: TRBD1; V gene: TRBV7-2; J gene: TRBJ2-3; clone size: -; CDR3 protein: CASSLGGDRVTDTQYF; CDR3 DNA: TGTGCCAGCAGCTTAGGAGGAGACAGGGTCACAGATACGCAGTATTTT
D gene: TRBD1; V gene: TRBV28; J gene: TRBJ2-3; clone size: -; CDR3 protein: CANTTGADSTDTQYF; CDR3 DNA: TGTGCCAACACGACAGGGGCGGATAGCACAGATACGCAGTATTTT
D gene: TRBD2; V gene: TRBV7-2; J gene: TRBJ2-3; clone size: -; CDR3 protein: CASSKLTSGYTDTQYF; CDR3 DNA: TGTGCCAGCAGCAAACTGACTAGCGGGTACACAGATACGCAGTATTTT
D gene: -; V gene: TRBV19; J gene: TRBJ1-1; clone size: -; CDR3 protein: CASSIWQRNTEAFF; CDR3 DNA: TGTGCCAGTAGTATCTGGCAGCGGAACACTGAAGCTTTCTTT
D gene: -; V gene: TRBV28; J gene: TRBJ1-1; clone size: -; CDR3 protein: CASSLEQKNTEAFF; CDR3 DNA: TGTGCCAGCAGTTTAGAACAAAAGAACACTGAAGCTTTCTTT
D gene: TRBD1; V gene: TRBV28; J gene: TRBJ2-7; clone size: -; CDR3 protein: CASADRAWSF; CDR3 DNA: TGTGCCAGCGCTGACAGGGCTTGGTCCTTC
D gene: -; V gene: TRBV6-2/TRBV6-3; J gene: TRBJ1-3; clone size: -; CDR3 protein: CASSYSAFSGNTIYF; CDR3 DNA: TGTGCCAGCAGTTACTCAGCGTTCTCTGGAAACACCATATATTTT
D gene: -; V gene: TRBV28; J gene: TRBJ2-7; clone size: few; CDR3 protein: CASSSQYRPSYEQYF; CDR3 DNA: TGTGCCAGCAGTTCCCAATACAGGCCGTCCTACGAGCAGTACTTC
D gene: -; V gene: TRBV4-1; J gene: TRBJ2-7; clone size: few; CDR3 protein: CASSQALGRSEQYF; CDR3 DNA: TGCGCCAGCAGCCAAGCCTTAGGGAGGAGCGAGCAGTACTTC
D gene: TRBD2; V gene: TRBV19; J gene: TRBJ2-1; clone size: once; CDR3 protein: CASSGGAYNEQFF; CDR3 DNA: TGTGCCTCCTCGGGGGGGGCCTACAATGAGCAGTTCTTC
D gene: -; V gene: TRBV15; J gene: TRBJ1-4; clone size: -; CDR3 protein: CATSGRTAGAEKLFF; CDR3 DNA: TGTGCCACCAGCGGACGGACAGCCGGCGCTGAAAAACTGTTTTTT
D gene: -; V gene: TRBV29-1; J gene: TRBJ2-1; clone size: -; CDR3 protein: CSVVGGDEQFF; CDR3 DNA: TGCAGCGTTGTGGGCGGGGATGAGCAGTTCTTC
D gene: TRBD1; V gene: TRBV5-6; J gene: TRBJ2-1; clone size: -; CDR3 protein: CASSLPGGPANEQFF; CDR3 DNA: TGTGCCAGCAGCTTGCCAGGGGGCCCTGCTAATGAGCAGTTCTTC
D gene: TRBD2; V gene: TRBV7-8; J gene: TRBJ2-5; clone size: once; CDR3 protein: CASSPSGRGGVETQYF; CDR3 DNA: TGTGCCAGCAGCCCCAGCGGGCGGGGGGGTGTGGAGACCCAGTACTTC
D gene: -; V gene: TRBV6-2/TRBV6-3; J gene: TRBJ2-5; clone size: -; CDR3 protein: CASSPAGETQYF; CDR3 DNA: TGTGCCAGCAGCCCCGCGGGAGAGACCCAGTACTTC
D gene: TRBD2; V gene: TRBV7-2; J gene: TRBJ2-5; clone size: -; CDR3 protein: CASSLVGLREETQYF; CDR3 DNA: TGTGCCAGCAGCTTAGTTGGCCTGCGGGAGGAGACCCAGTACTTC
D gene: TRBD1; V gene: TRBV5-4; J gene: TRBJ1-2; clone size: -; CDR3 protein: CASSDRGQYGYTF; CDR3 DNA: TGTGCCAGCAGCGACAGGGGCCAATATGGCTACACCTTC
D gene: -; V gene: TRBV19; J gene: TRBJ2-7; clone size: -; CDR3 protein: CASSITPGDNYEQYF; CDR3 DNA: TGTGCCAGTAGTATAACCCCCGGGGATAACTACGAGCAGTACTTC
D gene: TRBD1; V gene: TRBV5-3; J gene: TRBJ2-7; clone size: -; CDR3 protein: CARSSSGTGNHEQYF; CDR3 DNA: TGTGCCAGAAGCTCCTCCGGGACAGGGAATCACGAGCAGTACTTC
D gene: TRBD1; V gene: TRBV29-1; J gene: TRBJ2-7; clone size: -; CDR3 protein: CSATRQGIDYEQYF; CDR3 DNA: TGCAGCGCGACCCGACAGGGGATAGACTACGAGCAGTACTTC
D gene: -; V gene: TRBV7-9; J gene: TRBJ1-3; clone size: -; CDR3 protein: CASSLSATSTGNTIYF; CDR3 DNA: TGTGCCAGCAGCTTGTCAGCGACTAGCACTGGAAACACCATATATTTT
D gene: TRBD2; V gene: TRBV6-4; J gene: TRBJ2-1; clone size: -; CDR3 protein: CASSTGTSDYNEQFF; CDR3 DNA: TGTGCCAGCAGTACCGGGACTAGCGATTACAATGAGCAGTTCTTC
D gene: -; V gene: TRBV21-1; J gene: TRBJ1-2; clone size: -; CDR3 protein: CASSKATRTYGYTF; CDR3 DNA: TGTGCCAGCAGCAAAGCAACTAGGACGTATGGCTACACCTTC
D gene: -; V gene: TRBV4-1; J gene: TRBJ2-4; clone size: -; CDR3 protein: CASSQLNLGTIGSIQYF; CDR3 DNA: TGCGCCAGCAGCCAGCTAAATCTCGGGACAATAGGGTCCATTCAGTACTTC